The clone carrying this T cell receptor (beta chain) was observed many times. TCRdb analysed the 5' RACE reads with MiXCR anew, one entry per CDR3 protein. Among 45,000 to 60,000 distinct CDR3 sequences, around 9% were seen once, and the ten largest hold more than 20%. The length of the CDR3 is 14 residues. Germline V gene sequence: CDR1 MGHRA, CDR2 YSYEKL. Trimming removed 0 bases at V and 8 bases at J, with 13 bases between. These data belong to a study of early T cells in non-severe SARS-CoV-2 infection. The source is an adult who was a healthcare worker with PCR-confirmed SARS-CoV-2 infection or an uninfected control (not recorded which). This chain links TRBV4-1 with TRBJ1-2; the D gene is possibly TRBD1 (5 bases). The sequenced sample consisted of whole blood. Here the CDR3 DNA reads TGCGCCAGCAGCCAAGATCTGACAGTGAGGGGCTACACCTTC. Residues: CASSQDLTVRGYTF.